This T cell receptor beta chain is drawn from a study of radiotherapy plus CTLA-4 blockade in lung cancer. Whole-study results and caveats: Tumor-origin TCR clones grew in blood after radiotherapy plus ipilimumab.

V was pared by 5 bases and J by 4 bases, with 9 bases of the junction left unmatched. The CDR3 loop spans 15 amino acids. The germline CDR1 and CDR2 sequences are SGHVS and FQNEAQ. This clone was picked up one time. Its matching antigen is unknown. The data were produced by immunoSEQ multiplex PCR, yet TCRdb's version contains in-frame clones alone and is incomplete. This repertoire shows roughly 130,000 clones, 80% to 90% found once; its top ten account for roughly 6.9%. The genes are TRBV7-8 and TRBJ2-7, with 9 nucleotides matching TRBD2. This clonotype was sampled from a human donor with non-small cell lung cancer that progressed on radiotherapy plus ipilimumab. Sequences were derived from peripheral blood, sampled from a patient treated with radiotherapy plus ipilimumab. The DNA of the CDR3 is TGTGCCAGCAGCCCGGTGCTAGCGGGGAAGTACGAGCAGTACTTC. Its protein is CASSPVLAGKYEQYF.